This T cell receptor beta chain was captured in a study of blood T cell repertoires in COVID-19 (dated by TCRdb to the early 2020s). Looking at the study overall: Samples from collaborators originated in the United States, Italy and Spain and spanned both the acute and convalescent phases of COVID-19. The prospective study material was composed of cDNA or gDNA derived from T cells, B-cell-depleted T cells, or PBMCs. Subjects who had been exposed to COVID-19, were actively infected with it, or had recovered from it provided the deeply sampled blood TCRbeta repertoires that made up the dataset. The repertoires were released in a freely available public database intended as a resource for research on the immune response to SARS-CoV-2. Samples came from the ongoing ImmuneRACE study (first 160 participants) plus 1,254 subjects from 6 global collaborators. The sample metadata nearly always contained a de-identified subject ID, COVID-19 status, age in years and sex. Where available, HLA class I and class II types were obtained from metadata supplied by the sample provider rather than from assay-based typing.

For CDR1 and CDR2, the germline V gene (reference sequence) lists SGHNT and YYREEE. The junction carries 16 bases between V and J, which are trimmed by 4 bases and 3 bases respectively. The cysteine opens and the phenylalanine closes a CDR3 of 15 amino acids. Only the CDR3 DNA is retained, 45 bases long and in frame from the first base. In the prospective study, participants were roughly 18 to 90 years old, resided in fewer than 25 geographic areas of the United States, and were enrolled through a virtual design. Cohort assignment in the prospective study relied on participant-reported clinical history from a screening survey and a study questionnaire. Mobile phlebotomists in the prospective study collected whole blood, serum and a nasopharyngeal or oropharyngeal swab from every participant. Prospective study participants could optionally give additional blood draws and questionnaires over a roughly 2-month period. Blood samples from the prospective study were shipped frozen or at room temperature prior to DNA extraction.

What the study reported, not specific to this receptor: How much clinical and demographic metadata was included differed by source and by participant, and the metadata was provided uncurated.

The immunoSEQ Assay, a bias-controlled multiplex PCR, was used to amplify TCRbeta CDR3 regions from genomic DNA. For the original study's pipeline: Nucleated cell counts per sample were estimated from amplification of reference gene primers within the assay. Sequence reads were collapsed and filtered to measure the absolute abundance of every unique TCRbeta CDR3 rearrangement. For each sample, productive Simpson clonality was calculated by taking the square root of Simpson's diversity index across productive rearrangements. Not all clones reach the TCRdb copy of this immuneACCESS table, which keeps in-frame sequences only. Checked studies attribute under half of the gap to unresolved V genes and leave the rest unexplained. V and J calls plus clone size are reproduced from that table; the DNA served to infer D and trimming. Within this sample are 300,000 or so clones, with around 86% of them counted one time only. The biggest ten clones account for roughly 4.2% of the sample.

This clone has just a few counts. No cognate antigen has been identified for it. No base quality information exists; no much larger clone differs at one position. This receptor chain uses TRBV5-4 and TRBJ2-5; possibly the D gene is TRBD1, per 6 matching bases. Source material: PBMCs or T cells enriched from blood (not recorded which). This TCR was sampled from a woman aged 35 to 49 with acute COVID-19. CDR3 protein: CASSPARGREETQYF. The sequence in DNA is TGTGCCAGCAGCCCGGCCAGGGGCAGGGAAGAGACCCAGTACTTC.